Shown below are 9 T cell receptor beta chains from a single sample sequenced in a study of neurological immune-mediated disorders. The time point is: longitudinal time-point 2. TCRdb redid the calling of the 5' RACE reads with MiXCR, one entry per CDR3 protein. Found here are approximately 80,000 distinct CDR3 sequences, 5.8% of them singletons; the top ten hold over 6.5%. The sample consisted of PBMCs. The source of these receptors is a woman in her sixties or seventies with multiple sclerosis.

This clonotype was detected many times. The CDR3 is CASRRDGENTEAFF. The CDR3 nucleotides are TGTGCCAGCAGGAGGGACGGGGAGAACACTGAAGCTTTCTTT. The J gene is TRBJ1-1, the V gene TRBV6-5; tentatively, D is TRBD1 (5 bases). The germline V gene has CDR1 MNHEY and CDR2 SVGAGI. The CDR3 has 14 amino acids. The ends were cut back, 6 bases at V and 1 base at J, with 12 bases in the middle.

This clonotype was counted many times. The DNA of the CDR3 is TGTGCCAGCTCACCAATGACAGGGGACACTGAAGCTTTCTTT. Protein sequence: CASSPMTGDTEAFF. The genes are TRBV18 and TRBJ1-1, with 8 bases matching TRBD1. This CDR3 contains 14 residues. CDR1 and CDR2 from the germline V gene are KGHSH and LQKENI. V lost 2 bases to trimming and J lost 3 bases; unmatched junction nucleotides: 2. Supplemented by reference TRBV18 and TRBJ1-1, the full variable domain reads NAGVMQNPRHLVRRRGQEARLRCSPMKGHSHVYWYRQLPEEGLKFMVYLQKENIIDESGMPKERFSAEFPKEGPSILRIQQVVRGDSAAYFCASSPMTGDTEAFFGQGTRLTVV.

There are many counts of this clonotype. The gene calls are TRBV7-8 and TRBJ1-5; no clear D. Deletions cut 1 base from V and 2 bases from J, with 15 bases between. The V gene's germline CDR1 is SGHVS and CDR2 FQNEAQ. The CDR3 runs to 17 residues. In DNA form, the CDR3 reads TGTGCCAGCAGCTTAGGAGCGCGCACGGCGGGCAATCAGCCCCAGCATTTT. Amino acid sequence: CASSLGARTAGNQPQHF.

This clonotype was recorded at least ten times. This chain uses TRBV29-1 with TRBJ2-3, with 10 bases fitting TRBD2. V gave up 4 bases and J gave up 5 bases; unmatched junction bases: 0. The CDR3 has 12 residues. The germline gives CDR1 SQVTM, CDR2 ANQGSEA. The CDR3 protein is CSVVAGGDTQYF. The CDR3 DNA reads TGCAGCGTTGTAGCGGGGGGAGATACGCAGTATTTT.

This clonotype has at least ten counts. The chain has TRBV2 and TRBJ2-3, with TRBD2 matching over 9 bases. Germline lookup yields CDR1 SNHLY and CDR2 FYNNEI. The CDR3 sequence is 14 residues long. J was trimmed by 6 bases and V by 3 bases; bases with no gene match: 4. CDR3 residues: CASSDAGGPDTQYF. In DNA form, the CDR3 reads TGTGCCAGCAGTGATGCGGGGGGGCCCGATACGCAGTATTTT.

This clonotype was recorded at least ten times. This chain uses TRBV5-6 with TRBJ2-5, with 8 bases fitting TRBD1. J gave up 4 bases and V 4 bases, and 6 bases lay outside the gene matches. CDR3 size: 14 residues. CDR1 is SGHDT, CDR2 YYEEEE, per germline. The CDR3 DNA follows: TGTGCCAGCAGCCCTCAGGGGGCTCGAGAGACCCAGTACTTC. It translates to CASSPQGARETQYF. Variable domain in full (rest from reference TRBV5-6 and TRBJ2-5): DAGVTQSPTHLIKTRGQQVTLRCSPKSGHDTVSWYQQALGQGPQFIFQYYEEEERQRGNFPDRFSGHQFPNYSSELNVNALLLGDSALYLCASSPQGARETQYFGPGTRLLVL.

This clonotype was recorded many times. The chain combines TRBV15 with TRBJ2-1, with 7 bases matching TRBD2. The CDR3 covers 17 residues. V dropped 1 base and J dropped 6; count of bases not matched to a gene: 12. Germline V lookup: CDR1 LNHNV, CDR2 YYDKDF (reference sequence). CDR3 in DNA: TGTGCCACCAGCAGAGGTGTCATGGAGCGGGGACGCAATGAGCAGTTCTTC. Translated: CATSRGVMERGRNEQFF.

This clonotype was recorded at least ten times. J is TRBJ1-1 and V is TRBV5-1, with D hard to call. The germline gives CDR1 SGHRS, CDR2 YFSETQ. The CDR3 runs to 15 residues. The germline V and J ends were trimmed by 0 bases and 1 base, with 10 bases remaining between them. The CDR3 DNA reads as TGCGCCAGCAGCTTGGTACCATACGGGAACACTGAAGCTTTCTTT. It yields the protein CASSLVPYGNTEAFF.

This clonotype appeared many times. The gene calls are TRBV6-5 and TRBJ2-2; the D is unclear. CDR1 is MNHEY and CDR2 is SVGAGI in the germline V gene. Trimming took 3 bases from V and 1 from J, leaving 15 bases between them. CDR3 length: 17 amino acids. The CDR3 DNA reads as TGTGCCAGCAGTTATACCTCCGGGCCTTTGAACACCGGGGAGCTGTTTTTT. Protein sequence: CASSYTSGPLNTGELFF.